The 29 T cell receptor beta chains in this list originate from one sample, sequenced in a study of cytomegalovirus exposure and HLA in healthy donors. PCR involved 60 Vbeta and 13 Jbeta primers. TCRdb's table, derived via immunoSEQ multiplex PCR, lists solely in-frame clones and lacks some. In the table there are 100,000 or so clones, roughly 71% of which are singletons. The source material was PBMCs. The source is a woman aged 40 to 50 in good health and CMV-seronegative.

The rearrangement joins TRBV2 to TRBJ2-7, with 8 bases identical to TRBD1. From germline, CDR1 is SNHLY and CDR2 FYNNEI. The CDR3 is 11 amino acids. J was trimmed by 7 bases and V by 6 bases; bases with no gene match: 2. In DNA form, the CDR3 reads TGTGCCAGCAGGGGGACAGGAGAGCAGTACTTC. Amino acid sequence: CASRGTGEQYF.

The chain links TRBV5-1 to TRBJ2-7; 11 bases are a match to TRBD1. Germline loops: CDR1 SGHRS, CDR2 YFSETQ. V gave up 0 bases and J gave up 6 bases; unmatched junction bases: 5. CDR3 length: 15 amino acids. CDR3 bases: TGCGCCAGCAGCTTGGTACCGGGACAGGGGGGCGAGCAGTACTTC. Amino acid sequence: CASSLVPGQGGEQYF.

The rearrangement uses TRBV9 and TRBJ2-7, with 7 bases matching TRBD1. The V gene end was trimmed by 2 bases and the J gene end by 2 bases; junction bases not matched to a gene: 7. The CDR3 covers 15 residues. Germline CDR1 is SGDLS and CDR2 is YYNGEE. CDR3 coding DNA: TGTGCCAGCAGCGTTGGGCAGGGGGTTCCCTACGAGCAGTACTTC. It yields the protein CASSVGQGVPYEQYF.

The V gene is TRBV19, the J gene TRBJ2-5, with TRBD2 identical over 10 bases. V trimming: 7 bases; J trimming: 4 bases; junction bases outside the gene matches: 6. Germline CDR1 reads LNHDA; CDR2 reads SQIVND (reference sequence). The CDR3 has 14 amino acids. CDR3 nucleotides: TGTGCCAGTAAGGTCGTAGCGGGGGGAGAGACCCAGTACTTC. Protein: CASKVVAGGETQYF. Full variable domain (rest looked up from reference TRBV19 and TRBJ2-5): DGGITQSPKYLFRKEGQNVTLSCEQNLNHDAMYWYRQDPGQGLRLIYYSQIVNDFQKGDIAEGYSVSREKKESFPLTVTSAQKNPTAFYLCASKVVAGGETQYFGPGTRLLVL.

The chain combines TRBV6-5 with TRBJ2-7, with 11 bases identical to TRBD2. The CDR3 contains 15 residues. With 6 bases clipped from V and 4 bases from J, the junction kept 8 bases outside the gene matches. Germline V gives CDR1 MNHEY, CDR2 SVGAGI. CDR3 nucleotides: TGTGCCAGCAGGACTGCAACTAGCGGGGGATACGAGCAGTACTTC. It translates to CASRTATSGGYEQYF.

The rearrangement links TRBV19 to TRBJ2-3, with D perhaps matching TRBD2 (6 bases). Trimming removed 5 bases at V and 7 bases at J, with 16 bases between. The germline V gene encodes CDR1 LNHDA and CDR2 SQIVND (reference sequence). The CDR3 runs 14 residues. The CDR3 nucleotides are TGTGCCAGTAGTGATTCCGGGACTTCGAATACGCAGTATTTT. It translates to CASSDSGTSNTQYF.

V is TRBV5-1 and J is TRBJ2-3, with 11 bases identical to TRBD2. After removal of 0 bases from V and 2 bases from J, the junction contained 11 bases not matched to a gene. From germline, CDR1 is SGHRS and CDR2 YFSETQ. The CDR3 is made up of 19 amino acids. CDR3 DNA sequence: TGCGCCAGCAGCTTGGCCGGTCTAGCGGGGGGACTTTCCACAGATACGCAGTATTTT. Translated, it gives CASSLAGLAGGLSTDTQYF.

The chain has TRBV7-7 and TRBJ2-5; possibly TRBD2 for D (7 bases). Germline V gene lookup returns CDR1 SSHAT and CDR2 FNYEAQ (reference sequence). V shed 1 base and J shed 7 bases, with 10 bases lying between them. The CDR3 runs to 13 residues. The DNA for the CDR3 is TGTGCCAGCAGCTTAGAAAGGGGGGGGACCCAGTACTTC. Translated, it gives CASSLERGGTQYF.

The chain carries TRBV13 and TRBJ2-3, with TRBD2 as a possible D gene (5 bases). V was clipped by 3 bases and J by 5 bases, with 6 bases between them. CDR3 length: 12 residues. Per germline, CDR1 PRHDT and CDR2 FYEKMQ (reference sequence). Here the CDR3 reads CASSLDLDTQYF. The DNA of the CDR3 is TGTGCCAGCAGCTTGGACTTAGATACGCAGTATTTT. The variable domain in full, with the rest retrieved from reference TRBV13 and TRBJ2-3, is AAGVIQSPRHLIKEKRETATLKCYPIPRHDTVYWYQQGPGQDPQFLISFYEKMQSDKGSIPDRFSAQQFSDYHSELNMSSLELGDSALYFCASSLDLDTQYFGPGTRLTVL.

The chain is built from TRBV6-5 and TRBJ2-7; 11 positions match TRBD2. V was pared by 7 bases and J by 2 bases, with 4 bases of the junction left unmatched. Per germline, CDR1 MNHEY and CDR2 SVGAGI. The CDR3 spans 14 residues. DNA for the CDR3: TGTGCCAGCACCCGACTAGCGGGGACCTACGAGCAGTACTTC. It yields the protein CASTRLAGTYEQYF.

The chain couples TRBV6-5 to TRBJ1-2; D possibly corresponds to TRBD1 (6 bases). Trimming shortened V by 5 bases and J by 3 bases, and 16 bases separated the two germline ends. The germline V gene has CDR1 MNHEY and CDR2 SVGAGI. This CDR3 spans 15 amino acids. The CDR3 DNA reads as TGTGCCAGCAGTACCGGGGCAGGGGAGCACTATGGCTACACCTTC. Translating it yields CASSTGAGEHYGYTF.

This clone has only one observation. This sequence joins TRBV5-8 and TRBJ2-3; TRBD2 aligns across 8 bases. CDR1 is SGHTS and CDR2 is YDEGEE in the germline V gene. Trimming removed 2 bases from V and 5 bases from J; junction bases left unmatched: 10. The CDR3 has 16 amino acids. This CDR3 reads CASSLRRGVLRDTQYF. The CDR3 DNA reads TGTGCCAGCAGCTTACGGCGGGGGGTCCTTAGAGATACGCAGTATTTT.

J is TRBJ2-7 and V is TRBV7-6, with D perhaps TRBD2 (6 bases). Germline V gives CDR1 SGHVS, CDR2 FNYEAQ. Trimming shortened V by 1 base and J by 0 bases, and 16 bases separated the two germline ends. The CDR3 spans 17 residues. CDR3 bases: TGTGCCAGCAGCTTAGGGGGCAAGCGGGTGATCTCCTACGAGCAGTACTTC. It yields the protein CASSLGGKRVISYEQYF.

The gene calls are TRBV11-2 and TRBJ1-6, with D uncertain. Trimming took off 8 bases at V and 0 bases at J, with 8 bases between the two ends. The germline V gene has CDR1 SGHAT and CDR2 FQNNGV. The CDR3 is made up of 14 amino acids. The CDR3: CASEASSYNSPLHF. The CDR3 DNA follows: TGTGCCAGCGAGGCTAGCTCCTATAATTCACCCCTCCACTTT. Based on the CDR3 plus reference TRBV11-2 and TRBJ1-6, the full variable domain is EAGVAQSPRYKIIEKRQSVAFWCNPISGHATLYWYQQILGQGPKLLIQFQNNGVVDDSQLPKDRFSAERLKGVDSTLKIQPAKLEDSAVYLCASEASSYNSPLHFGNGTRLTVT.

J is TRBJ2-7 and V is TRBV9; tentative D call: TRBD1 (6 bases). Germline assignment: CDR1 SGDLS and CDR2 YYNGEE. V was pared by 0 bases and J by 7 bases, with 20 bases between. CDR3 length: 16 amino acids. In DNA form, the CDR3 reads TGTGCCAGCAGCGTAGGGGGCCTGGCAGGGGCCTGGGAGCAGTACTTC. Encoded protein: CASSVGGLAGAWEQYF.

In DNA form, the CDR3 reads TGCAGCGCCCAGACAGGGTCCTACGAGCAGTACTTC. Its protein is CSAQTGSYEQYF. This chain links TRBV29-1 with TRBJ2-7; 7 nucleotides agree with TRBD1. Germline loops: CDR1 SQVTM, CDR2 ANQGSEA. V trimming: 7 bases; J trimming: 1 base; junction bases outside the gene matches: 4. The CDR3 sequence is 12 residues long.

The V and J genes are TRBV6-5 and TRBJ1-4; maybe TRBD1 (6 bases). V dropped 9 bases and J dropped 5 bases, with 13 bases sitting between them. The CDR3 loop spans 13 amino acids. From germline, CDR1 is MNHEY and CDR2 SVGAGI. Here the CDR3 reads CARAQGSNEKLFF. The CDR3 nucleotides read TGTGCCAGGGCACAGGGATCGAATGAAAAACTGTTTTTT.

This CDR3 is CASATQGAYTEAFF. The CDR3 nucleotides are TGTGCCAGCGCGACCCAGGGGGCTTACACTGAAGCTTTCTTT. V gene TRBV6-5 combines with J gene TRBJ1-1, with TRBD1 identical over 8 bases. The V gene's germline CDR1 is MNHEY and CDR2 SVGAGI. CDR3 length: 14 residues. The junction had 8 bases not matched to a gene; V was cut back by 8 bases and J by 3 bases.

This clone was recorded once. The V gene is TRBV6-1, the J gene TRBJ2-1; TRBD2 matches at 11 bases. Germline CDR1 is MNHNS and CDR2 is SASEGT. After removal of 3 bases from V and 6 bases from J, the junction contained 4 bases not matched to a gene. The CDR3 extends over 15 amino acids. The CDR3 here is CASSEGSGGANEQFF. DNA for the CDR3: TGTGCCAGCAGTGAGGGTAGCGGGGGGGCCAATGAGCAGTTCTTC.

Here the CDR3 reads CASTSDQGDYEAFF. Written as DNA, the CDR3 is TGTGCCAGCACCTCAGATCAGGGCGATTATGAAGCTTTCTTT. V and J are TRBV28 and TRBJ1-1; tentatively, D is TRBD1 (5 bases). Trimming took 7 bases from V and 7 from J, leaving 19 bases between them. CDR1 and CDR2 from the germline V gene are MDHEN and SYDVKM. This CDR3 contains 14 residues.

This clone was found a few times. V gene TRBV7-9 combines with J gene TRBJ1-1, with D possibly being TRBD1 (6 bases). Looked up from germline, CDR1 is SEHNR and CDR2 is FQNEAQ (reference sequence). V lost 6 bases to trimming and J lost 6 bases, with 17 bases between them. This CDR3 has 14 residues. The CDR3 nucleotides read TGTGCCAGCAGAAAAACAGGGAGTCCTTCTGAAGCTTTCTTT. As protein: CASRKTGSPSEAFF. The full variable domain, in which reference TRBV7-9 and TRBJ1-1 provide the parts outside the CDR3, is DTGVSQNPRHKITKRGQNVTFRCDPISEHNRLYWYRQTLGQGPEFLTYFQNEAQLEKSRLLSDRFSAERPKGSFSTLEIQRTEQGDSAMYLCASRKTGSPSEAFFGQGTRLTVV.

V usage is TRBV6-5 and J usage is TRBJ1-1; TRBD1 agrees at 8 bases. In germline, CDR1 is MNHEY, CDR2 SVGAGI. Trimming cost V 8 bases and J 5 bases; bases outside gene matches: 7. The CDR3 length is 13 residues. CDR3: CASYTGGRTEAFF. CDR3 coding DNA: TGTGCCAGCTACACAGGGGGTCGGACTGAAGCTTTCTTT.

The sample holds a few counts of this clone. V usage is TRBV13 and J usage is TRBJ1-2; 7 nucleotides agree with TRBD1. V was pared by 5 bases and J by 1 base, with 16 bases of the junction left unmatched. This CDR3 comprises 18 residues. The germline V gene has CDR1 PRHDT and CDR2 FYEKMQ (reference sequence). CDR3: CASSPPWGQKRVNYGYTF. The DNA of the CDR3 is TGTGCCAGCAGCCCACCGTGGGGACAGAAGCGAGTTAACTATGGCTACACCTTC.

The CDR3 is CASSSRLAEKNIQYF. The CDR3 bases are TGTGCCAGCAGCTCAAGACTAGCGGAGAAAAACATTCAGTACTTC. J is TRBJ2-4 and V is TRBV7-9, with 9 bases matching TRBD2. This CDR3 has 15 residues. From germline, CDR1 is SEHNR and CDR2 FQNEAQ (reference sequence). V shed 4 bases and J 4 bases; nucleotides not matched to a gene: 5.

CDR3 sequence reads: CASSFGQAYNSPLHF. CDR3 coding DNA: TGTGCCAGCAGCTTCGGACAGGCCTATAATTCACCCCTCCACTTT. The chain uses TRBV7-9 and TRBJ1-6; TRBD1 agrees at 7 bases. The V segment lost 3 bases and the J segment 2 bases; nucleotides outside the gene matches: 1. CDR1 SEHNR and CDR2 FQNEAQ come from the germline V gene (reference sequence). CDR3 length equals 15 residues.

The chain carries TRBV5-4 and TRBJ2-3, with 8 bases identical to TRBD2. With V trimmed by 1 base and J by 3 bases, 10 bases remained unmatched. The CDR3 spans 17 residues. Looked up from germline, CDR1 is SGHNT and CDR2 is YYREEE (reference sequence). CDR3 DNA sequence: TGTGCCAGCAGCTTGTCCGAGCGGGGGCTTCGTACAGATACGCAGTATTTT. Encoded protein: CASSLSERGLRTDTQYF. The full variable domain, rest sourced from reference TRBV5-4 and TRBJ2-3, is ETGVTQSPTHLIKTRGQQVTLRCSSQSGHNTVSWYQQALGQGPQFIFQYYREEENGRGNFPPRFSGLQFPNYSSELNVNALELDDSALYLCASSLSERGLRTDTQYFGPGTRLTVL.

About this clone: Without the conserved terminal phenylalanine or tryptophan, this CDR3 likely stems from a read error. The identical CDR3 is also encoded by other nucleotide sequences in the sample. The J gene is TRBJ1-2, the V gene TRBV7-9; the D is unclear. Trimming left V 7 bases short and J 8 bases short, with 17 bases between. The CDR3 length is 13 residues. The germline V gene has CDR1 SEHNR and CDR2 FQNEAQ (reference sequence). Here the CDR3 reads CASTWRSIGGYTV. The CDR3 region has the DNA TGTGCCAGCACTTGGCGGAGCATCGGAGGCTACACCGTC.

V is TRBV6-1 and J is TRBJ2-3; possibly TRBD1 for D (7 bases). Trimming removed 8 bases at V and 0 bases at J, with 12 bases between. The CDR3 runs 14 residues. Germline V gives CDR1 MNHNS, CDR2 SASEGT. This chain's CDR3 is CASQGGASTDTQYF. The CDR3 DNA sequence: TGTGCCAGCCAGGGGGGAGCTAGCACAGATACGCAGTATTTT.

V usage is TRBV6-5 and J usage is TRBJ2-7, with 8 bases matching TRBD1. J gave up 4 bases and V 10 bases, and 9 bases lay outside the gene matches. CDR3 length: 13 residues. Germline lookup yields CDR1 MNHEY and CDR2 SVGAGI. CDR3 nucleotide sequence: TGTGCCACCCGCCGGACAGGGTCTTACGAGCAGTACTTC. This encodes CATRRTGSYEQYF.